This TCR beta chain stems from a study of post-analysis software for immune sequencing data. Whole-study context: The disease courses covered relapsing-remitting, secondary progressive and progressive-relapsing multiple sclerosis. Study findings and constraints: Multiple sclerosis patients had significantly lower normalized Chao1 diversity than controls. There were about five TRBV segments more frequent in patients than controls, and TRBV5-6, TRBV5-1 and TRBV20-1 were among them.

The TCR beta cDNA libraries contained unique molecular identifiers. Some 500,000 cDNA molecules were obtained per 1 to 10 million input T cells. One entry per CDR3 protein, called by TCRdb with MiXCR from the PCR reads. The data contain about 560,000 distinct CDR3 sequences, around 47% of them singletons. This CDR3 has 15 amino acids. Germline assignment: CDR1 SGHRS and CDR2 YFSETQ. This clonotype was seen only a few times. Antigen: not known. Input material: blood. This sequence joins TRBV5-1 and TRBJ2-7, with 10 bases aligning to TRBD2. The DNA end is a closer match to TRBJ2-5, so the J assignment may be wrong. This receptor was obtained from a girl aged 10-17 years with multiple sclerosis. CDR3 sequence: CASSSQREGWETQYF. DNA for the CDR3: TGCGCCAGCAGCTCTCAGCGGGAGGGCTGGGAGACCCAGTACTTC.